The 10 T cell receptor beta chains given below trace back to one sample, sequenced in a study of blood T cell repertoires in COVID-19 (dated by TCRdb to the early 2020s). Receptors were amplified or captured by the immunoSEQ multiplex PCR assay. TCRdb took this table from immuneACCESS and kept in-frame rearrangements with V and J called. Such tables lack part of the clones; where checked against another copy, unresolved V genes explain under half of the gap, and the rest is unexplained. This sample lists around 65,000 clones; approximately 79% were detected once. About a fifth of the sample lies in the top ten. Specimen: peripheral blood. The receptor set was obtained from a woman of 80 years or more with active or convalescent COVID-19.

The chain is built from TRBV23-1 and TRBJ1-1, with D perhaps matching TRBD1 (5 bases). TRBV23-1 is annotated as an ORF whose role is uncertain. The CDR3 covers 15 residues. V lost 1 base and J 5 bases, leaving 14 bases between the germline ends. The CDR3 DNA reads TGCGCCAGCAGTCAATTGAAGGGGAAAGAAACTGAAGCTTTCTTT. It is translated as CASSQLKGKETEAFF.

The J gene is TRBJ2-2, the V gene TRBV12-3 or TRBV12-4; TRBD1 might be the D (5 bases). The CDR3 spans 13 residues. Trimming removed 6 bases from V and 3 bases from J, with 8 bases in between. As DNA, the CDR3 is TGTGCCAGCAGCGACAGTTACACCGGGGAGCTGTTTTTT. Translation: CASSDSYTGELFF.

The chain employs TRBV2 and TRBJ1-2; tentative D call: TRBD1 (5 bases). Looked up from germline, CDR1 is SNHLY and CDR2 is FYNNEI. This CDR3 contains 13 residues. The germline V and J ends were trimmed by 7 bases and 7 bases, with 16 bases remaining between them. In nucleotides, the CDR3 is TGTGCCAGCACCTTAACCCGGCAGGGTGGCTACACCTTC. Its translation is CASTLTRQGGYTF.

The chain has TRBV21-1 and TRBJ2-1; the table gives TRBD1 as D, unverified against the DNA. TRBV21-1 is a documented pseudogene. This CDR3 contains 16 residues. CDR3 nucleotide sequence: TGTGCCAGCACCCTAGGCAGGGGGAGCTCCTACAATGAGCAGTTCTTC. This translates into CASTLGRGSSYNEQFF.

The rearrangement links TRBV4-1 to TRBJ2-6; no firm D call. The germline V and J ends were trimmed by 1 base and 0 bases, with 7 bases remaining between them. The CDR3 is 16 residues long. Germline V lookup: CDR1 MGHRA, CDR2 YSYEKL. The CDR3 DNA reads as TGCGCCAGCAGCCAAGGAACTGGCTCTGGGGCCAACGTCCTGACTTTC. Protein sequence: CASSQGTGSGANVLTF.

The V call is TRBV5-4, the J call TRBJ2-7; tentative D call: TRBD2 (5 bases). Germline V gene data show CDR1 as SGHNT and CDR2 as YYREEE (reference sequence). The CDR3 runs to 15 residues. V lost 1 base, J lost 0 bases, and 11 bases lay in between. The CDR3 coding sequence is TGTGCCAGCAGCTTGTCCGGGGATAGCTCCTACGAGCAGTACTTC. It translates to CASSLSGDSSYEQYF.

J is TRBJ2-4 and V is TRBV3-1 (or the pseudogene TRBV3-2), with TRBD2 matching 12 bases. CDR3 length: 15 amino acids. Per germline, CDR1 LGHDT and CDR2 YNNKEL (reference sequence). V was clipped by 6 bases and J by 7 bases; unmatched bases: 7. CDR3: CASRKGLAGGNIQYF. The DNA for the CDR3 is TGTGCCAGCAGGAAGGGACTAGCGGGTGGGAACATTCAGTACTTC.

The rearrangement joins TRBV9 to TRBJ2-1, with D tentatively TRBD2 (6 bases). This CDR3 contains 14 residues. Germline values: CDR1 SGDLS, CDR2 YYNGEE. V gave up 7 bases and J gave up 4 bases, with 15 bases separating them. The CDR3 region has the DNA TGTGCCAGCTCCAAATCGGGGGATTACAATGAGCAGTTCTTC. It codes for CASSKSGDYNEQFF.

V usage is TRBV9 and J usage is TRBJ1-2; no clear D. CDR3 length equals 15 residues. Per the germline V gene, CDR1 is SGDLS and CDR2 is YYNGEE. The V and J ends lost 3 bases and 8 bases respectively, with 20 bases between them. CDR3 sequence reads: CASSANSRDREGYTF. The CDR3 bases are TGTGCCAGCAGCGCTAATTCCCGGGATCGCGAGGGCTACACCTTC.

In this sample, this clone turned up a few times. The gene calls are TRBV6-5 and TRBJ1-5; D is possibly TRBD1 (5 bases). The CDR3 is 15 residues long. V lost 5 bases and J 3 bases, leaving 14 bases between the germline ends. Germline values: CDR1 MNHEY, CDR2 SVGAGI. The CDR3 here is CASSTDRGHNQPQHF. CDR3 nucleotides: TGTGCCAGCAGTACTGACAGAGGTCACAATCAGCCCCAGCATTTT.